The clone carrying this T cell receptor beta chain was found many times. Its antigen is not known. The V and J ends lost 3 bases and 4 bases respectively, with 15 bases between them. CDR3 length: 15 residues. Germline values: CDR1 MNHEY, CDR2 SMNVEV (reference sequence). The data were taken from a study of CD8 T cells in ankylosing spondylitis. Study-wide results and caveats: Peripheral blood samples showed relatively rare disease-linked clones, and these clones were CD8+. Typical of ankylosing spondylitis blood, it appeared, was a TCR beta motif of eight highly homologous variants. Both synovial fluid and blood in reactive arthritis had previously been reported to carry some motif variants. In ankylosing spondylitis patients, matched synovial fluid reportedly showed significant enrichment of disease-linked clones.

Researchers built TCR beta libraries using quantitative 5'-RACE with molecular barcodes. A single record per CDR3 protein comes from TCRdb applying MiXCR to the 5' RACE reads. The sample contains about 500,000 distinct CDR3 sequences, about 5.4% of which appear only once. This clonotype was sampled from a male donor with ankylosing spondylitis. The sample was blood, either unsorted or a sorted T cell fraction (not recorded which). This chain connects TRBV27 to TRBJ1-2, with D possibly matching TRBD1 (5 bases). The CDR3 DNA reads as TGTGCCAGCAGTTTCGGCCGCAGGGAAATCTATGGCTACACCTTC. Translated, it gives CASSFGRREIYGYTF.